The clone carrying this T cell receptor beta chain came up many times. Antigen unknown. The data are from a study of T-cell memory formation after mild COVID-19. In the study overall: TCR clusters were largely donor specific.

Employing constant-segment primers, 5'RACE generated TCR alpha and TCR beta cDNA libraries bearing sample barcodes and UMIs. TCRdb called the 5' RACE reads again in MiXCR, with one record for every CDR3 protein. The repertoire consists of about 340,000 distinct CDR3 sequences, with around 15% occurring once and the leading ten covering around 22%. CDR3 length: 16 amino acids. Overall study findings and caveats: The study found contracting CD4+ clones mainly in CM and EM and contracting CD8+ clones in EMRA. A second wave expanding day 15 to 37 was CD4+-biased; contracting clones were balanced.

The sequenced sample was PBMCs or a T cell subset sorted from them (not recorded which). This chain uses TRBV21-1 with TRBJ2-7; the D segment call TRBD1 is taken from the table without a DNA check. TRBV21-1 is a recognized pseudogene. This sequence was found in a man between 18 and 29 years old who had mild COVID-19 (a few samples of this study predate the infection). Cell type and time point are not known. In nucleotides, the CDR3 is TGTGCCAGCAGCAACCGGGACAGGGGCTCCACCTACGAGCAGTACGTC. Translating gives CASSNRDRGSTYEQYV.